What follows are 4 T cell receptor beta chains derived from one specimen sequenced in a study of a mutant IDH1 vaccine in newly diagnosed glioma. Described time point: baseline, week 1 (first vaccination visit). As for treatment: pre-vaccination baseline after standard-of-care therapy. The table came from immunoSEQ multiplex PCR; TCRdb's copy has only in-frame clones and leaves some out. In the table there are about 16,000 clones, roughly 95% of which are singletons. The material was peripheral blood mononuclear cells (PBMCs), obtained from a glioma patient treated with radiotherapy, temozolomide or both. The receptors originated from a woman aged 18-30 years with glioma. Some clones in this sample may be carry-over from other donors' samples.

This clone was recorded once. The chain joins TRBV7-2 to TRBJ2-2; D remains unclear. The CDR3 sequence is 14 residues long. In germline, CDR1 is SGHTA, CDR2 FQGNSA. Trimming shortened V by 1 base and J by 7 bases, and 10 bases separated the two germline ends. The CDR3 is CASSLVTYGGELFF. CDR3 nucleotides: TGTGCCAGCAGCTTAGTAACCTACGGCGGGGAGCTGTTTTTT.

The chain employs TRBV6-5 and TRBJ1-4; no clear D. V lost 8 bases and J lost 8, with 15 bases in between. The germline V gene encodes CDR1 MNHEY and CDR2 SVGAGI. CDR3 size: 13 residues. This chain's CDR3 is CASGLGRLEKLFF. DNA of the CDR3: TGTGCCAGCGGGTTGGGCCGTCTAGAAAAACTGTTTTTT.

The V and J genes are TRBV19 and TRBJ1-2; D is undetermined. The CDR3 totals 13 residues. The V end was cut by 3 bases, the J end by 12 bases, with 17 bases between. Germline assignment: CDR1 LNHDA and CDR2 SQIVND (reference sequence). CDR3 sequence reads: CASSIRGSPFDTF. CDR3 in DNA: TGTGCCAGTAGTATTCGGGGATCCCCCTTCGACACCTTC.

The chain's CDR3 is CASRRLATATDTQYF. The CDR3, as DNA: TGTGCCAGCAGGCGACTGGCCACGGCGACAGATACGCAGTATTTT. The rearrangement uses TRBV5-5 and TRBJ2-3; no clear D gene. The CDR3 is made up of 15 amino acids. Per germline, CDR1 SGHKS and CDR2 YYEKEE (reference sequence). V lost 5 bases, J lost 3 bases, and 16 bases lay in between.